What follows are 21 T cell receptor beta chains derived from one specimen sequenced in a study of T cell repertoires in cytomegalovirus infection. Using its own MiXCR run on the reads, TCRdb lists one record per CDR3 protein. The sample shows fewer than 80,000 distinct CDR3 sequences, roughly 3.7% of them seen only once. Sequenced sample: PBMCs. These receptor sequences come from a human donor in good health (CMV status not recorded). Some clones in this sample may be carry-over from other donors' samples.

This clonotype was picked up many times. The CDR3 DNA reads as TGTGCCAGTAGTATAGTTGGTAGCGGGGGGGCCCATGAGCAGTTCTTC. Amino acid sequence: CASSIVGSGGAHEQFF. The rearrangement uses TRBV19 and TRBJ2-1, with TRBD2 identical over 11 bases. There are 16 residues in the CDR3. With V trimmed by 1 base and J by 8 bases, 7 bases remained unmatched. Germline V CDR1 and CDR2: LNHDA, SQIVND (reference sequence).

As regards this clonotype: Compared with germline, one end of the junction differs, possibly owing to a read error. V gene TRBV28 combines with J gene TRBJ2-1, with 7 positions matching TRBD2. Germline V gene sequence: CDR1 MDHEN, CDR2 SYDVKM. There are 8 residues in the CDR3. In nucleotides, the CDR3 is TGTGCCAGCAGTGGGGAGGGTTTC. It encodes CASSGEGF.

This clonotype was detected ten times or more. V is TRBV18 and J is TRBJ2-1, with D maybe TRBD1 (6 bases). This CDR3 region has 16 residues. From germline, CDR1 is KGHSH and CDR2 LQKENI. Trimming cost V 1 base and J 6 bases, with 16 bases left between them. CDR3: CASSPLRGLSPNEQFF. The CDR3 nucleotides are TGTGCCAGCTCACCACTCAGGGGCCTGAGCCCCAATGAGCAGTTCTTC.

The chain has TRBV6-5 and TRBJ2-3; D is possibly TRBD2 (6 bases). Trimming removed 3 bases at V and 3 bases at J, with 10 bases between. This CDR3 contains 14 residues. The germline gives CDR1 MNHEY, CDR2 SVGAGI. CDR3: CASSYAGTTDTQYF. The CDR3 DNA follows: TGTGCCAGCAGTTATGCAGGGACTACAGATACGCAGTATTTT.

There are many counts of this clonotype. The chain carries TRBV6-1 and TRBJ2-7; TRBD1 matches 10 bases. V trimming: 9 bases; J trimming: 3 bases; junction bases outside the gene matches: 5. Looked up from germline, CDR1 is MNHNS and CDR2 is SASEGT. The CDR3 is made up of 13 amino acids. CDR3 sequence reads: CASEGQGIYEQYF. CDR3 in DNA: TGTGCCAGTGAGGGACAGGGGATCTACGAGCAGTACTTC.

This clonotype was observed many times. The J gene is TRBJ1-2, the V gene TRBV30; D is undetermined. Per the germline V gene, CDR1 is GTSNPN and CDR2 is SVGIG (reference sequence). With 3 bases removed from V and 7 bases from J, the gap between germline ends came to 9 bases. The CDR3 totals 11 residues. The CDR3 bases are TGTGCCTGGAGCCCGATCTCTGGCTACACCTTC. It translates to CAWSPISGYTF.

This clonotype was counted ten times or more. This rearrangement joins TRBV28 to TRBJ1-1; 8 positions match TRBD1. CDR1 MDHEN and CDR2 SYDVKM come from the germline V gene. V gave up 6 bases and J gave up 10 bases; unmatched junction bases: 10. The CDR3 consists of 13 residues. This CDR3 reads CASSTGQGWVAFF. CDR3 in DNA: TGTGCCAGCAGCACCGGACAGGGTTGGGTAGCTTTCTTT.

This clonotype occurred many times. The chain links TRBV5-6 to TRBJ1-5; 7 positions match TRBD1. CDR3 length equals 14 residues. CDR1 and CDR2 (germline): SGHDT, YYEEEE. The V gene end was trimmed by 0 bases and the J gene end by 5 bases; junction bases not matched to a gene: 2. CDR3 in DNA: TGTGCCAGCAGCTTGGGGACAGGCTATCAGCCCCAGCATTTT. Residues: CASSLGTGYQPQHF.

The chain uses TRBV7-9 and TRBJ2-5; D gene uncertain. Germline V gene sequence: CDR1 SEHNR, CDR2 FQNEAQ (reference sequence). CDR3 length: 16 amino acids. The V and J ends lost 5 bases and 5 bases respectively, with 21 bases between them. Here the CDR3 DNA reads TGTGCCAGCAGCCCCCGACTTGGGTATGCTTTGGAGACCCAGTACTTC. Protein: CASSPRLGYALETQYF.

Many counts were recorded for this clonotype. The chain joins TRBV10-3 to TRBJ2-6, with no clear D. The ends were cut back, 3 bases at V and 6 bases at J, with 12 bases in the middle. Germline-derived CDR1 and CDR2 are ENHRY and SYGVKD. The CDR3 covers 15 residues. For the CDR3, the DNA is TGTGCCATCAGTGATTATAGACTGCAGGCCAACGTCCTGACTTTC. Amino acids: CAISDYRLQANVLTF.

This clonotype was found many times. V and J are TRBV30 and TRBJ1-1; 7 bases fit TRBD1. CDR3 length: 14 amino acids. Trimming took 3 bases from V and 1 from J; bases not matched to a gene: 5. The germline gives CDR1 GTSNPN, CDR2 SVGIG (reference sequence). The CDR3 nucleotides read TGTGCCTGGAGAACCGGGACAGCGAACACTGAAGCTTTCTTT. Its translation: CAWRTGTANTEAFF. The entire variable domain, with the rest obtained from reference TRBV30 and TRBJ1-1, is as follows: SQTIHQWPATLVQPVGSPLSLECTVEGTSNPNLYWYRQAAGRGLQLLFYSVGIGQISSEVPQNLSASRPQDRQFILSSKKLLLSDSGFYLCAWRTGTANTEAFFGQGTRLTVV.

There are many counts of this clonotype. The chain links TRBV4-3 to TRBJ2-3; 9 bases map to TRBD2. The CDR3 is made up of 18 amino acids. Germline CDR1 reads LGHNA; CDR2 reads YSLEER. With 3 bases clipped from V and 3 bases from J, the junction kept 13 bases outside the gene matches. DNA of the CDR3: TGCGCCAGCAGCCAGATAGGACTAGCGAGGTTTCCGACAGATACGCAGTATTTT. Protein sequence: CASSQIGLARFPTDTQYF.

In its sample, this clonotype was seen many times. This chain connects TRBV7-6 to TRBJ1-1; D is unresolved. The CDR3 covers 18 residues. V was pared by 1 base and J by 3 bases, with 21 bases between. Germline V gives CDR1 SGHVS, CDR2 FNYEAQ. The CDR3, as DNA: TGTGCCAGCAGCTTAGACTTGGGGAAAACACGGCTGTACACTGAAGCTTTCTTT. Amino acid sequence: CASSLDLGKTRLYTEAFF.

This clonotype showed up many times. This chain joins TRBV28 and TRBJ1-2; D is unresolved. The CDR3 extends over 16 amino acids. V gave up 5 bases and J gave up 6 bases, with 22 bases separating them. The germline CDR1 and CDR2 sequences are MDHEN and SYDVKM. The CDR3 loop reads CASSQATIMVGNGYTF. The CDR3 DNA follows: TGTGCCAGCAGTCAAGCAACGATCATGGTGGGCAATGGCTACACCTTC.

This clonotype was recorded many times. The chain joins TRBV7-2 to TRBJ2-7; the match to TRBD2 covers 7 bases. This CDR3 has 14 residues. V was pared by 5 bases and J by 2 bases, with 6 bases of the junction left unmatched. Germline V CDR1 and CDR2: SGHTA, FQGNSA. CDR3 amino acids: CASSLRLATYEQYF. The CDR3 nucleotides read TGTGCCAGCAGCCTCAGACTAGCCACCTACGAGCAGTACTTC.

The table lists this clonotype with many counts. This sequence joins TRBV27 and TRBJ1-2; 7 positions agree with TRBD1. There are 16 residues in the CDR3. Germline assignment: CDR1 MNHEY and CDR2 SMNVEV (reference sequence). V was pared by 6 bases and J by 4 bases, with 14 bases of the junction left unmatched. CDR3 DNA sequence: TGTGCCAGCAGAAACCTACAGGGGACGGGGATCTATGGCTACACCTTC. Protein: CASRNLQGTGIYGYTF.

This clonotype was counted at least ten times. This chain connects TRBV5-6 to TRBJ2-1, with TRBD2 matching 10 bases. CDR3 length equals 15 residues. The germline V gene encodes CDR1 SGHDT and CDR2 YYEEEE. The V segment lost 4 bases and the J segment 4 bases; nucleotides outside the gene matches: 5. The CDR3 DNA sequence: TGTGCCAGCAGCCGCGGACTAGCGGTTTACAATGAGCAGTTCTTC. This gives the protein CASSRGLAVYNEQFF.

This clonotype showed up many times. The J gene is TRBJ2-5, the V gene TRBV4-1; D is perhaps TRBD1 or TRBD2 (5 bases each). Trimming took off 1 base at V and 6 bases at J, with 12 bases between the two ends. CDR1 is MGHRA and CDR2 is YSYEKL in the germline V gene. The CDR3 extends over 14 amino acids. The CDR3 bases are TGCGCCAGCAGCCAAGGTGTGGGACCCCAGACCCAGTACTTC. This translates into CASSQGVGPQTQYF.

This clonotype appeared many times. The J gene is TRBJ1-5, the V gene TRBV5-6, with D possibly TRBD1 on 6 matching bases. Germline V gives CDR1 SGHDT, CDR2 YYEEEE. The CDR3 runs to 15 residues. V lost 3 bases, J lost 2 bases, and 12 bases lay in between. This CDR3 reads CASSSRGGGNQPQHF. CDR3 in DNA: TGTGCCAGCAGCTCTAGGGGGGGTGGCAATCAGCCCCAGCATTTT.

This clonotype was counted at least ten times. The J gene is TRBJ2-2, the V gene TRBV7-8; 9 positions agree with TRBD2. The CDR3 is made up of 15 amino acids. Germline values: CDR1 SGHVS, CDR2 FQNEAQ. V lost 2 bases, J lost 10 bases, and 8 bases stayed unmatched. This CDR3 is CASSLRRGGLTELFF. The CDR3 DNA follows: TGTGCCAGCAGCTTAAGGCGGGGGGGCTTAACGGAGCTGTTTTTT.

This clonotype appeared many times. The chain uses TRBV7-2 and TRBJ2-3; 11 bases are shared with TRBD2. The CDR3 runs 16 residues. With 6 bases clipped from V and 9 bases from J, the junction kept 14 bases outside the gene matches. Germline V gene sequence: CDR1 SGHTA, CDR2 FQGNSA. The CDR3 loop reads CASSPHSGGARSTQYF. CDR3 DNA sequence: TGTGCCAGCAGTCCGCATAGCGGGGGGGCCAGGTCGACGCAGTATTTT. Based on the CDR3 plus reference TRBV7-2 and TRBJ2-3, the full variable domain is GAGVSQSPSNKVTEKGKDVELRCDPISGHTALYWYRQSLGQGLEFLIYFQGNSAPDKSGLPSDRFSAERTGGSVSTLTIQRTQQEDSAVYLCASSPHSGGARSTQYFGPGTRLTVL.